This TCR beta chain was obtained from a study of T-cell memory formation after mild COVID-19. The 5'RACE method, run with constant-segment primers, produced TCR alpha and TCR beta cDNA libraries (carrying sample barcodes and UMIs). MiXCR was run by TCRdb on the 5' RACE reads, yielding one entry per CDR3 protein. Of 350,000 or so distinct CDR3 sequences listed, approximately 22% are singletons. Only a few counts were recorded for this clonotype. Its cognate antigen is unknown. The CDR3 contains 15 residues. Trimming left V 5 bases short and J 0 bases short, with 11 bases between. Study outcomes and limitations: Some clones that responded were present in memory (sampled pre-infection), which suggests cross-reactive memory joined. Clones from the second wave (peaking day 37) had unconfirmed SARS-CoV-2 specificity.

Input material: PBMCs or a T cell subset sorted from them (not recorded which). The gene calls are TRBV12-3 or TRBV12-4 and TRBJ1-5; no clear D. This receptor was obtained from a man between 18 and 35 years old who had mild COVID-19 (a few samples of this study predate the infection). Cell type and time point are not known. The CDR3 nucleotides read TGTGCCAGCAGTCCATCGCTCAATAGCAATCAGCCCCAGCATTTT. Its translation is CASSPSLNSNQPQHF.